The T cell receptor (beta chain) described here comes from a study of CD8+ T cells in alopecia areata. Extracted RNA was reverse transcribed into cDNA, the sequencing template. Assay used: immunoSEQ multiplex PCR; TCRdb lists only in-frame clones, some missing. The sample records roughly 100,000 clones, around 59% being singletons. The authors sorted CD4+ and CD8+ T cells from PBMCs. A remark on this clone: The antigen remains undetermined.

Study results and caveats: Shared TCR sequences were less clear between patients than in mice, possibly partly from HLA diversity. The study also sequences resident alphabeta T cells of normal skin in scalp samples. Lesional scalp exceeded normal scalp in clonality, especially in alopecia totalis/universalis.

Sequencing input: CD4+ T cells sorted from blood. This receptor was obtained from a human donor in good health.

The CDR3 is CSVARFLRGGYNEQFF. CDR3 nucleotide sequence: TGCAGCGTTGCCCGGTTCCTGCGGGGCGGCTACAATGAGCAGTTCTTC. J is TRBJ2-1 and V is TRBV29-1; the D gene is possibly TRBD2 (6 bases). The V gene lost 4 bases and the J gene lost 3 bases, with 19 bases spanning the gap. In germline, CDR1 is SQVTM, CDR2 ANQGSEA. The CDR3 spans 16 residues.